This T cell receptor beta chain appears in the sequencing data of a study of blood T cell repertoires in COVID-19. For the study at large: Samples of COVID-19 (acute and convalescent) were obtained from the United States, Italy and Spain. Nucleic acid was either cDNA or gDNA, and it came from T cells, B-cell-depleted T cells, or PBMCs.

This CDR3 is built from 16 residues. Trimming shortened V by 2 bases and J by 3 bases, and 14 bases separated the two germline ends. CDR1 is MDHEN, CDR2 SYDVKM, per germline. In the source study's methods: Reference gene primer amplification in the assay estimated nucleated cell counts. TCRdb's table, derived via immunoSEQ multiplex PCR, lists solely in-frame clones and lacks some. V and J calls and clone size are copied from that table; D and trimming were computed from the DNA. The table shows 150,000 to 200,000 clones, with 88% occurring only once. The chain has TRBV28 and TRBJ1-3; D is unclear. What was sequenced was peripheral blood. The clonotype was recovered from a man aged 65-85 years with active or convalescent COVID-19. CDR3 sequence: CASSLGPGRSGNTIYF. CDR3 DNA: TGTGCCAGCAGTTTAGGCCCGGGTAGAAGTGGAAACACCATATATTTT.